The clone carrying this TCR beta chain was detected ten times or more. Trimming left V 6 bases short and J 5 bases short, with 13 bases between. The CDR3 runs 14 residues. This specimen comes from a study of regulatory T cells in long-lasting Graves disease. The sample's time point: newly diagnosed GD, antithyroid drugs for less than 3 months. From RNA extracted from PBMCs, the TCR library was made. Researchers made TCR beta libraries by using iRepertoire HTBI primers and running Arm-PCR on CDR3 regions. Each CDR3 protein is one row after TCRdb ran MiXCR on the multiplex PCR reads. The table has a few hundred thousand distinct CDR3 sequences, around 15% seen once; the top ten hold about 15%. The same data also contributed to another study, on T cells in Graves' hyperthyroidism and ophthalmopathy. This second study says: Uncontrolled infection, other autoimmune disease, pregnancy and lactation each barred patients from inclusion.

The receptor comes from a woman between 45 and 65 years old with Graves disease. The chain has TRBV12-3 or TRBV12-4 and TRBJ2-2, with no clear D. The sequenced sample was peripheral blood mononuclear cells (PBMCs), obtained at new diagnosis, from a patient treated with antithyroid drugs. The CDR3 loop is CASRELYRTGELFF. CDR3 in DNA: TGTGCCAGCAGAGAACTATATCGGACCGGGGAGCTGTTTTTT.